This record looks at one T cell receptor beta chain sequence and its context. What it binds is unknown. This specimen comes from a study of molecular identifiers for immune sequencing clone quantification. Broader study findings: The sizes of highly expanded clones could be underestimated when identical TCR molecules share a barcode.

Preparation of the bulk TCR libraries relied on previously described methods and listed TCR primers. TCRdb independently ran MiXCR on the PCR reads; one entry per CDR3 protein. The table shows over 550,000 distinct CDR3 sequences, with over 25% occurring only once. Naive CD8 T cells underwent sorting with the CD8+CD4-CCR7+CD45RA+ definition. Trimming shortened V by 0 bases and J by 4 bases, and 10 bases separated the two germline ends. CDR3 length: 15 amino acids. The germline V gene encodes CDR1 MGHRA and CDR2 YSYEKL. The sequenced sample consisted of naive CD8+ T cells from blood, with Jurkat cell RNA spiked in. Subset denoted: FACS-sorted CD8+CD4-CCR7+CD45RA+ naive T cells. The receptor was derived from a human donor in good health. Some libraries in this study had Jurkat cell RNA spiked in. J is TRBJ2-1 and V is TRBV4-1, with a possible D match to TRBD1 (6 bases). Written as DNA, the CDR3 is TGCGCCAGCAGCCAAGAGGTGACAGGATACAATGAGCAGTTCTTC. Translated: CASSQEVTGYNEQFF.